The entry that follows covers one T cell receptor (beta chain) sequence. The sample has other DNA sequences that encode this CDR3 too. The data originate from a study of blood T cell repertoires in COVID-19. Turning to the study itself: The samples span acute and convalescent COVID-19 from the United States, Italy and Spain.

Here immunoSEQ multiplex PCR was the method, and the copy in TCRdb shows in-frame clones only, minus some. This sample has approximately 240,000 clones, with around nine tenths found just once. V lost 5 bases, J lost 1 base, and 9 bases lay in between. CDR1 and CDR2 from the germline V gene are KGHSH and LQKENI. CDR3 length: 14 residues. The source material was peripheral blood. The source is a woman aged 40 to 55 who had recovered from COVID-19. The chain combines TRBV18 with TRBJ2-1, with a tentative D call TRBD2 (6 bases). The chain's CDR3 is CASSGGSSYNEQFF. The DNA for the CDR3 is TGTGCCAGCTCAGGAGGGAGTTCCTACAATGAGCAGTTCTTC.